The rows below give T cell receptor beta chains drawn from one sample of a study of shared clonotypes between healthy human individuals. Measured with immunoSEQ multiplex PCR; TCRdb has only the in-frame clones, and not every one. Among 550,000 to 850,000 clones listed, around 72% were seen once. Material for sequencing was memory CD4+ T cells sorted from blood. These receptors were collected from a woman aged 30 to 39 in good health. CDR3s include the opening cysteine and the closing phenylalanine or tryptophan. The order of the fields is CDR3 DNA, CDR3 protein, J gene, D gene, clone size, V gene. D genes are given only for firm matches. Clone size is not always given. Where it is, it says once, few, many or a class for expanded clones.

DNA: TGTGCCAGCAGTCCCCAAGGGGAAAAACTGTTTTTT
CDR3: CASSPQGEKLFF
J: TRBJ1-4
D: NA
size: few
V: TRBV2

DNA: TGTGCCAGCCACAACGCCCCTAACTATGGCTACACCTTC
CDR3: CASHNAPNYGYTF
J: TRBJ1-2
D: NA
size: once
V: TRBV6-1

DNA: TGTGCCAGCGGCCGGGGGTCCCAAGAGACCCAGTACTTC
CDR3: CASGRGSQETQYF
J: TRBJ2-5
D: NA
size: few
V: TRBV7-2

DNA: TGTGCCAGCAGCTTCGGGACTAGCGGTTACAATGAGCAGTTCTTC
CDR3: CASSFGTSGYNEQFF
J: TRBJ2-1
D: TRBD2
size: NA
V: TRBV7-3

DNA: TGTGCCAGCAGAGAGGGGACGGCCTTTAGGCAGCCCCAGCATTTT
CDR3: CASREGTAFRQPQHF
J: TRBJ1-5
D: NA
size: NA
V: TRBV27

DNA: TGTGCCAGCAGTTCGGGGACTAGAAGTGCAGATACGCAGTATTTT
CDR3: CASSSGTRSADTQYF
J: TRBJ2-3
D: TRBD2
size: NA
V: TRBV28

DNA: TGTGCCAGCAGTTGGGACAGGGGGCTACACAATGAGCAGTTCTTC
CDR3: CASSWDRGLHNEQFF
J: TRBJ2-1
D: TRBD1
size: NA
V: TRBV27

DNA: TGTGCCAGCAGTGGCCCGACAGCTCTCGCAACTTTGCAGAAACTGTTTTTT
CDR3: CASSGPTALATLQKLFF
J: TRBJ1-4
D: NA
size: NA
V: TRBV28

DNA: TGTGCCAGCAGCTTAAGCGGGACGTCCATCTCGGAGCAGTTCTTC
CDR3: CASSLSGTSISEQFF
J: TRBJ2-1
D: TRBD2
size: NA
V: TRBV11-2

DNA: TGCGCCAGCAGCTTGGGACAGGACAAATACAATGAGCAGTTCTTC
CDR3: CASSLGQDKYNEQFF
J: TRBJ2-1
D: NA
size: NA
V: TRBV5-1

DNA: TGCAGCGTTGAATATCAGCGCAATGAGCAGTTCTTC
CDR3: CSVEYQRNEQFF
J: TRBJ2-1
D: NA
size: NA
V: TRBV29-1